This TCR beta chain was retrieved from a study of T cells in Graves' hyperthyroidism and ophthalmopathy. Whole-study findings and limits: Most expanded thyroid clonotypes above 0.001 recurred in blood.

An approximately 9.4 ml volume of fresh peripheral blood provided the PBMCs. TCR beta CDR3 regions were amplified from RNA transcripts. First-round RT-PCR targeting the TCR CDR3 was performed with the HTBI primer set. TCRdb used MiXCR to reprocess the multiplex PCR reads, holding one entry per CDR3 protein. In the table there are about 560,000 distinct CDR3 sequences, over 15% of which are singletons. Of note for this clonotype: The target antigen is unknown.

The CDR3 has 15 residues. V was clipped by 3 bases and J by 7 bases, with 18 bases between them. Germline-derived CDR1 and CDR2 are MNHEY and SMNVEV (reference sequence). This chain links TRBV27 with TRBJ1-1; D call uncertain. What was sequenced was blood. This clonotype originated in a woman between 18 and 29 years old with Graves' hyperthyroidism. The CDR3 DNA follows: TGTGCCAGCAGTTTTACAAGGATTACCCCTAGTGAAGCTTTCTTT. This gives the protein CASSFTRITPSEAFF.